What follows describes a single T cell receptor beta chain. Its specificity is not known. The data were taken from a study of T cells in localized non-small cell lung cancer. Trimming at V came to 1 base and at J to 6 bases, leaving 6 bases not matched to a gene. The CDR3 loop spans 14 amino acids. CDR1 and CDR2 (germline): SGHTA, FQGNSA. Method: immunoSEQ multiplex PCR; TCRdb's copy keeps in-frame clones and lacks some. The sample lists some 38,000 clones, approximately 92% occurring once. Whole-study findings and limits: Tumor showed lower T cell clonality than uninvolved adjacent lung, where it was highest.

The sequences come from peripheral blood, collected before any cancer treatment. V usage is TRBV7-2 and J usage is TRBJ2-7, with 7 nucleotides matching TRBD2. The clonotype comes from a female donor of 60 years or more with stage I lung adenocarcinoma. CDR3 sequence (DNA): TGTGCCAGCAGCTTAGAGGCGACTAGCCGCGAGCAGTACTTC. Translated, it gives CASSLEATSREQYF.